This T cell receptor (beta chain) was found in a study of cytomegalovirus exposure and HLA in healthy donors. Overall study results and limits: When a later analysis was performed, an Asian-associated ancestry cluster reportedly had fewer N-insertions than the roughly 730-donor mean. Later analysis indicated greater clonal expansion among HLA-associated TCR beta chains than among equally common other chains. One cluster of highly shared sequence variants probably arose as a sequencing artifact. With later analysis, a missense DCLRE1C variant became linked to TCR beta V- and J-gene trimming.

Trimming cost V 2 bases and J 3 bases; bases outside gene matches: 4. The CDR3 contains 15 residues. The germline V gene encodes CDR1 MDHEN and CDR2 SYDVKM. Both 60 Vbeta primers and 13 Jbeta primers went into the PCR. Sequencing was performed with immunoSEQ multiplex PCR; in TCRdb, only in-frame clones are kept and a portion is missing. Of about 100,000 clones listed, 55% to 85% were seen once; the top ten hold around 7.4%. To note about this clone: The antigen is undetermined.

This TCR was sampled from a young man in good health and CMV-seronegative. This chain connects TRBV28 to TRBJ1-2; 9 positions agree with TRBD1. The source material was PBMCs. The CDR3 is CASSLGTGRDYGYTF. CDR3 coding DNA: TGTGCCAGCAGTTTAGGGACAGGGCGAGACTATGGCTACACCTTC.